Listed below are T cell receptor beta chains from one sample, sequenced in a study of blood T cell repertoires in COVID-19. Profiling relied on immunoSEQ multiplex PCR, and the TCRdb table lists in-frame clones only, not all of them. The sample lists roughly 97,000 clones, about nine tenths seen once, with 15% in the top ten. The material sequenced was peripheral blood. All receptors come from a man aged 45-60 years with acute or convalescent COVID-19. Each CDR3 is given with its conserved first and last residue. D genes are given only for firm matches. Size is omitted from some rows. Given values are once, few, many or a class for expanded clones.

v_gene,d_gene,j_gene,abundance,CDR3aa
TRBV6-1,TRBD1,TRBJ2-7,.,CASSEAGTGAYEQYF
TRBV7-9,.,TRBJ1-5,.,CASTSGGNNQPQHF
TRBV5-1,TRBD1,TRBJ1-1,.,CASTWAGGLGEAFF
TRBV6-2/TRBV6-3,.,TRBJ2-3,.,CASSYDRSGLRYTDTQYF
TRBV18,.,TRBJ2-5,.,CASSPLWLETQYF
TRBV5-5,.,TRBJ2-5,once,CASLQGLQETQYF
TRBV15,.,TRBJ2-5,.,CATSRLDSLETQYF
TRBV10-3,.,TRBJ2-1,.,CAISEPYNEQFF
TRBV28,.,TRBJ1-2,.,CASSLSGIYYGYTF
TRBV6-4,TRBD2,TRBJ2-3,.,CASSPGEGGDTQYF
TRBV10-1,TRBD1,TRBJ1-1,.,CASSESRGLRTEAFF
TRBV10-3,TRBD1,TRBJ2-1,.,CAISDPDRVYNEQFF
TRBV2,TRBD1,TRBJ1-5,once,CASSPTGDSNQPQHF
TRBV27,TRBD1,TRBJ2-7,.,CASSLSQGAGEQYF
TRBV5-6,.,TRBJ2-7,.,CASSLVGQGYEQYF
TRBV24-1,TRBD1,TRBJ2-1,.,CATSDSGTGSYNEQFF
TRBV28,.,TRBJ1-2,.,CASSTGLSGYTF
TRBV5-1,TRBD2,TRBJ2-3,.,CASSLGLAGGTDTQYF
TRBV19,TRBD1,TRBJ1-5,.,CASSPNRGQGAFNQPQHF
TRBV11-3,.,TRBJ2-1,.,CASSLLTRTLRPREQFF
TRBV12-3/TRBV12-4,.,TRBJ1-6,.,CASSPGLRSPLHF
TRBV6-5,.,TRBJ2-1,.,CASSSFPGDNEQFF
TRBV2,TRBD2,TRBJ2-3,.,CASRRASGLAGGADTQYF
TRBV30,.,TRBJ1-1,.,CAWSSTTITTEAFF
TRBV24-1,TRBD1,TRBJ2-2,.,CATSDSAGTGNTGELFF
TRBV19,TRBD1,TRBJ2-1,.,CASSTGQHNEQFF
TRBV9,TRBD2,TRBJ2-2,.,CASSALSPGGTGELFF